This T cell receptor (beta chain) was captured in a study of blood T cell repertoires in COVID-19. V was clipped by 1 base and J by 8 bases, with 11 bases between them. The germline V gene has CDR1 LNHDA and CDR2 SQIVND (reference sequence). CDR3 length: 13 amino acids. Sequencing used immunoSEQ multiplex PCR; TCRdb keeps in-frame clones, though not all of them. The sample holds almost 250,000 clones, around 85% seen once. This receptor was taken from a woman between 50 and 59 years old with acute COVID-19. The chain joins TRBV19 to TRBJ1-1; the D is unclear. The sample taken for sequencing was PBMCs or T cells enriched from blood (not recorded which). The CDR3 region is CASSIALRVEAFF. The CDR3, as DNA: TGTGCCAGTAGTATAGCCCTCCGAGTCGAAGCTTTCTTT.